This T cell receptor (beta chain) derives from a study of T cell responses to AZD1222 COVID-19 vaccine. Study results and limitations: Donors were largely white British and mainly female; clonal diversity was possibly underestimated. Unmutated variant regions are reportedly the target of nearly half of TCRs that are spike-specific.

Both about-4-week and about-12-week second-dose recipients were combined. This clone was recorded once. Its antigen is still unknown. TCRdb's table, derived via immunoSEQ multiplex PCR, lists solely in-frame clones and lacks some. The sample records over 60,000 clones, 75% to 90% being singletons. Here the sequenced sample was peripheral blood, taken 28 days after the second AZD1222 dose. This sequence originates from an adult who received the AZD1222 COVID-19 vaccine.

CDR3 sequence reads: CASSPGRADYGYTF. In DNA form, the CDR3 reads TGTGCCAGCAGCCCGGGGAGGGCTGACTATGGCTACACCTTC. The V and J genes are TRBV3-1 (or the pseudogene TRBV3-2) and TRBJ1-2, with D uncertain. Germline V gene data show CDR1 as LGHDT and CDR2 as YNNKEL (reference sequence). V was trimmed by 4 bases and J by 3 bases, leaving 12 bases between them. This CDR3 contains 14 residues.